This is a list of T cell receptor beta chains from one sample in a study of OX40 agonist ivuxolimab in advanced cancers. Sequencing used immunoSEQ multiplex PCR; TCRdb keeps in-frame clones, though not all of them. The sample includes roughly 64,000 clones, 85% to 95% seen only once; the top ten take roughly 0.45%. This specimen was CD4+ or CD8+ T cells sorted from blood, taken in a trial of the OX40 agonist ivuxolimab. Receptors originate from an adult with an advanced solid tumor such as melanoma, head and neck, liver or kidney cancer. The CDR3 runs from the conserved cysteine through the conserved F or W. The D gene is left open where the match is weak. Rows may omit the clone size; those that give it use once, few, many or a size class.

TRBD2	TRBV4-2	few	TRBJ2-1	TGTGCCAGCAGCCAAGATCCTAGCGGGAGGGTAAATGAGCAGTTCTTC	CASSQDPSGRVNEQFF
TRBD1	TRBV6-5	few	TRBJ1-2	TGTGCCAGCAGTTACGGTACAGGGGGCTATGGCTACACCTTC	CASSYGTGGYGYTF
NA	TRBV12-5	NA	TRBJ1-6	TGTGCCCCCCCGGCGCCCCTCCACTTT	CAPPAPLHF
NA	TRBV7-9	NA	TRBJ2-6	TGTGCCAGCAGCTTAGGGGGGCCGCGCTCTGGGGCCAACGTCCTGACTTTC	CASSLGGPRSGANVLTF
TRBD2	TRBV5-1	NA	TRBJ2-3	TGCGCCAGCAGCTTGCCACTAGGGACTAGCGAGCGCACAGATACGCAGTATTTT	CASSLPLGTSERTDTQYF
NA	TRBV5-6	NA	TRBJ1-1	TGTGCCAGCAGCCCCACATACGGCACTGAAGCTTTCTTT	CASSPTYGTEAFF
NA	TRBV7-8	once	TRBJ2-1	TGTGCCAGCAGCTTGTCGGGGAGCTCCTACAATGAGCAGTTCTTC	CASSLSGSSYNEQFF
TRBD2	TRBV6-5	NA	TRBJ2-7	TGTGCCAGCAGTTTAGCGGGAGGTTACTACGAGCAGTACTTC	CASSLAGGYYEQYF
NA	TRBV12-2	once	TRBJ2-1	TGTGCAAGTCGCTTACCTCCGAGGCGTGAGCAGTTCTTC	CASRLPPRREQFF
NA	TRBV6-1	NA	TRBJ2-7	TGTGCCAGCTACCTTGGAGGCCTTACCTCCTACGAGCAGTACTTC	CASYLGGLTSYEQYF
TRBD1	TRBV5-4	NA	TRBJ1-2	TGTGCCAGCAGCTTTTTTGTTGGGGGACAGGGGGTTTTCGGCTACACCTTC	CASSFFVGGQGVFGYTF
TRBD1	TRBV7-9	NA	TRBJ2-3	TGTGCCAGCAGCTTACGGGGGACAGGGTCCACAGATACGCAGTATTTT	CASSLRGTGSTDTQYF
TRBD1	TRBV19	NA	TRBJ2-3	TGTGCCAGTAGTATAGATCCTCCATCGACAGGGACAGATACGCAGTATTTT	CASSIDPPSTGTDTQYF
NA	TRBV6-5	NA	TRBJ2-7	TGTGCCAGCAGTTACTCGGCGGTTCGGCAGGGCTACGAGCAGTACTTC	CASSYSAVRQGYEQYF
TRBD2	TRBV11-3	NA	TRBJ2-1	TGTGCCAGCAGCCCGCGGACTAGCGGATTCCTTGATCCCTACAATGAGCAGTTCTTC	CASSPRTSGFLDPYNEQFF
TRBD1	TRBV7-8	NA	TRBJ1-5	TGTGCCAGCAGCTTAGCGCGGACAGGGATGAATCAGCCCCAGCATTTT	CASSLARTGMNQPQHF
NA	TRBV30	NA	TRBJ2-2	TGTGCCTGGAGTTTCAGAGGTCTGCCCACCGGGGAGCTGTTTTTT	CAWSFRGLPTGELFF
TRBD2	TRBV7-2	NA	TRBJ2-1	TGTGCCAGCAGCTTAGCCCTAGCGGGAGGTGAGGGTGAGCAGTTCTTC	CASSLALAGGEGEQFF
NA	TRBV19	NA	TRBJ2-7	TGTGCCGGTAGCAGGGGCCCAACCTACGAGCAGTACTTC	CAGSRGPTYEQYF
TRBD2	TRBV9	NA	TRBJ2-7	TGTGCCAGCAGCGGGACTAGCGGCGCGGGCGAGCAGTACTTC	CASSGTSGAGEQYF
NA	TRBV7-8	NA	TRBJ1-4	TGTGCCAGCAGCTCCACAGGGCCTCTGACTAATGAAAAACTGTTTTTT	CASSSTGPLTNEKLFF
NA	TRBV16	NA	TRBJ2-5	TGTGCCAGCAGCCAAGCCGCTGACCTAGTTGAGACCCAGTACTTC	CASSQAADLVETQYF
NA	TRBV9	NA	TRBJ2-3	TGTGCCAGCAGCGTTTATGGCGGCACAGATACGCAGTATTTT	CASSVYGGTDTQYF
TRBD2	TRBV7-2	NA	TRBJ2-7	TGTGCCAGCAGCTTACTTCCAGGGACTAGCGCTAGGAGCTCCTACGAGCAGTACTTC	CASSLLPGTSARSSYEQYF
NA	TRBV11-3	NA	TRBJ2-7	TGTGCCAGCAGCTCCGCGATGCCATTGGACGAGCAGTACTTC	CASSSAMPLDEQYF
NA	TRBV2	NA	TRBJ2-7	TGTGCCAGCAGTGAACAGGTCCCCTACGAGCAGTACTTC	CASSEQVPYEQYF
TRBD2	TRBV7-2	NA	TRBJ2-7	TGTGCCAGCAGCCAAGGGATAGCGGGAGGGGAGGACGAGCAGTACTTC	CASSQGIAGGEDEQYF